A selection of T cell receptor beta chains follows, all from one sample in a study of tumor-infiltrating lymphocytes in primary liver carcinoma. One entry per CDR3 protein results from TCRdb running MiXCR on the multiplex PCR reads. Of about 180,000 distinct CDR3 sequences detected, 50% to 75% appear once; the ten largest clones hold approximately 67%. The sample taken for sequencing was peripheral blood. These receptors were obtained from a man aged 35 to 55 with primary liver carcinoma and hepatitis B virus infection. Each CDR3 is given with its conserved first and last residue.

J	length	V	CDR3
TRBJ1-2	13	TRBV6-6	CASTFFVGEGYTF
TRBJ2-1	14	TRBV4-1	CASSQERQVGVSFF
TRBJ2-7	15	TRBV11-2	CASSLVTGMTDEQYF
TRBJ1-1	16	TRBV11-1	CASSSPPGLMNTVAFF
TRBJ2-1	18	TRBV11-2	CASSKPGRDARPYSEQFF
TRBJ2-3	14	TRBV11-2	CASSSTTIPDSQYF
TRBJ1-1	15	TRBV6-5	CASSYETGMNTEAFF
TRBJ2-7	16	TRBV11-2	CPSSSLRLRTFHEQYF
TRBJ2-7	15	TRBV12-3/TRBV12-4	CANSLGTGGLREQYF
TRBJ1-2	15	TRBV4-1	CASSQEAGTNYGYTF
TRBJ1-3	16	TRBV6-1	CATTANHRVSGNTIYF
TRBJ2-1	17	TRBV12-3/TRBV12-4	CASSLDVGTSGYNEQFF
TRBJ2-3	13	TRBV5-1	CASSKEGTDTQYF
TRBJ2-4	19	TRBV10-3	CATAGWGTRSSGTKNIQYF
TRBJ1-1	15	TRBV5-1	CASSLGDRGDTEAFF
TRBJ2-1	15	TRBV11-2	CASSIGTGGHNEQFF
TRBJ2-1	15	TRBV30	CAWSVPGLALDEQFF
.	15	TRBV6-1	CASNLGQGGYQPQYF
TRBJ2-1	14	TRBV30	CAWRGQSSYNEQFF
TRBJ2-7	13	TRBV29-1	CSVERINTGEQYF
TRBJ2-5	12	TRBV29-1	CSGGDREETQYF
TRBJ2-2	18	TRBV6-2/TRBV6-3	CDSSSLLATQYYTGELFF
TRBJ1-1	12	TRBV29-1	CSVVPGATEAFF
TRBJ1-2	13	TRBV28	CASSLLGDFGYTF
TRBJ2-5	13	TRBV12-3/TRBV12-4	CASSGGLQETQYF
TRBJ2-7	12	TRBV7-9	CASSEGPGLQYF
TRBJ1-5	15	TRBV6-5	CASRPQRNSTQPQHF
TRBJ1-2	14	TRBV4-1	CASSQYAGTGGYTF
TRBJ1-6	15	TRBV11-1	CVSSESGIGPSPLHF
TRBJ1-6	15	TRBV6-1	CASSTARNHGSPLHF
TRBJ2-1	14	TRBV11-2	CASSPYKTANEQFF
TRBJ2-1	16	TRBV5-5	CASSSELAGGRNEQFF
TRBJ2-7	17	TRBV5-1	CASSLGLAGGTYGEQYF
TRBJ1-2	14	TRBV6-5	CASSTSGGDYGYTF
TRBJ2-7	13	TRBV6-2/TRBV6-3	CASHKTGSYEQYF
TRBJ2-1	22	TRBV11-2	CASSLDQGFGLAGVGGWNEQFF
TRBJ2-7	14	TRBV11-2	CASSPRDTTYEQYF
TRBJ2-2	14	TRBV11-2	CASSWTANTGELFF
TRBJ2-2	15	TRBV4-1	CASSQQGGNTGELFF
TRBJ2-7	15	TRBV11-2	CTSSLLAGAGYEQYF
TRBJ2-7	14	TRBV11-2	CASSLQGGTYEQYF